This T cell receptor beta chain was retrieved from a study of response to subunit inactivated influenza vaccine. One entry per CDR3 protein results from TCRdb running MiXCR on the RT-PCR reads. The data show around 200,000 distinct CDR3 sequences, around 8.8% seen once. The CDR3 is 14 amino acids. V lost 4 bases to trimming and J lost 0 bases, with 4 bases between them. Germline CDR1 MNHEY, CDR2 SVGEGT. As concerns this clonotype: As yet, its antigen is unknown.

Study-wide results and limits: The authors put forward the suggestion that each seasonal influenza vaccination may bring in only a limited number of new T cells.

The chain combines TRBV6-2 or TRBV6-3 with TRBJ1-6; D gene uncertain. This sequence was found in a man aged 45-60 years who received an inactivated influenza vaccine. Specimen: non-naive T cells sorted from PBMCs, collected on the day of vaccination. In DNA form, the CDR3 reads TGTGCCAGCAGTTTCGTCTCCTATAATTCACCCCTCCACTTT. This translates into CASSFVSYNSPLHF.